This TCR beta chain was documented in a study of blood T cell repertoires in COVID-19. Whole-study context: Italy, Spain and the United States were the sources of the convalescent and acute COVID-19 samples. Nucleic acid was either cDNA or gDNA, and it came from T cells, B-cell-depleted T cells, or PBMCs.

As regards this clone: One end of the junction does not line up with germline, which may come from a read error.

In the original workflow: Estimated nucleated cell counts came from reference gene primer amplification. Clones were sequenced by immunoSEQ multiplex PCR, and TCRdb holds only the in-frame ones, with some missing. V, J and clone size were drawn from that table, and D and trimming were deduced from the DNA. The data hold about 200,000 clones, with 85% to 90% observed a single time. The CDR3 runs 12 residues. Germline values: CDR1 SGHTA, CDR2 FQGNSA. Across about two dozen US areas, participants ranged in age from roughly 18 to 95 years. Specimen: PBMCs or T cells enriched from blood (not recorded which). The chain combines TRBV7-2 with TRBJ1-2, with TRBD1 matching 9 bases. This clonotype was obtained from a man aged 25 to 40 who had recovered from COVID-19. The DNA of the CDR3 is TGTGCCAGCAGCCAAACCGGGACAGGGTCGGCCTTC. Protein: CASSQTGTGSAF.